Listed below are T cell receptor beta chains from one sample, sequenced in a study of cytomegalovirus exposure and HLA in healthy donors. Generated by immunoSEQ multiplex PCR, the TCRdb table keeps only in-frame clones and is missing some. The table shows tens of thousands of clones, with over 70% occurring only once. Sequencing input: PBMCs. These receptors were obtained from a man between 18 and 35 years old in good health and CMV-seronegative. Each CDR3 is given with its conserved first and last residue. Not every row has a clone size; where given, it reads once, few, many or a size class.

TRBJ2-5,TRBV15,NA,CATSATHGSQETQYF
TRBJ1-5,TRBV7-9,NA,CASSLGEYQPQHF
TRBJ2-1,TRBV10-3,NA,CAISESGGLYNEQFF
TRBJ2-3,TRBV30,NA,CASTPLSGSTDTQYF
TRBJ2-7,TRBV29-1,once,CSVGPPGRAHEQYF
TRBJ2-6,TRBV28,NA,CASSLVTGPRGSSGANVLTF
TRBJ2-3,TRBV13,few,CASSSRGGTDTQYF
TRBJ2-5,TRBV7-2,NA,CASSRGGGETQYF
TRBJ1-5,TRBV6-6,NA,CASSSETGVNQPQHF
TRBJ2-1,TRBV5-4,NA,CASSLGGGGQGSYNEQFF
TRBJ2-7,TRBV2,few,CASRKPPISGSDYEQYF
TRBJ2-1,TRBV7-6,once,CASSSPATGGRIDEQFF
TRBJ2-1,TRBV5-4,NA,CAALPQGGSSYNEQFF
TRBJ1-1,TRBV2,few,CASIADRGSTEAFF
TRBJ1-1,TRBV10-1,NA,CASSGTGSTEAFF
TRBJ2-7,TRBV4-3,NA,CASSQGRGESSYEQYF
TRBJ2-7,TRBV4-3,NA,CASSQTAGTDFYEQYF
TRBJ1-2,TRBV19,NA,CASSINYLGYTF
TRBJ1-5,TRBV25-1,NA,CASSPGGLNQPQHF
TRBJ2-7,TRBV5-4,NA,CASSSPGWGREYEQYF
TRBJ1-2,TRBV28,NA,CASSLQGPSNYGYTF
TRBJ1-5,TRBV4-1,NA,CASSHLPGQGGPQPQHF
TRBJ2-1,TRBV7-8,NA,CASSLDLVDEQFF
TRBJ2-7,TRBV19,NA,CASSIKGSYEQYF
TRBJ1-2,TRBV9,NA,CASSTQISLYGYTF